Following are 30 T cell receptor beta chains from one sample sequenced in a study of OX40 agonist ivuxolimab in advanced cancers. Here immunoSEQ multiplex PCR was the method, and the copy in TCRdb shows in-frame clones only, minus some. The repertoire includes around 14,000 clones, more than 65% of them detected once, and roughly 34% sits in the top ten. The source was CD4+ or CD8+ T cells sorted from blood, collected in a trial of the OX40 agonist ivuxolimab. All receptors derive from an adult with an advanced solid tumor such as melanoma, head and neck, liver or kidney cancer.

V is TRBV7-9 and J is TRBJ2-2, with 7 bases lining up with TRBD1. Germline loops: CDR1 SEHNR, CDR2 FQNEAQ (reference sequence). CDR3 size: 16 residues. V lost 5 bases and J lost 5; bases outside the gene matches: 11. The CDR3 DNA reads as TGTGCCAGCAGCCATACCGACAGGGATCCGACCGGGGAGCTGTTTTTT. It yields the protein CASSHTDRDPTGELFF. Looking up the rest from reference TRBV7-9 and TRBJ2-2 gives the full variable domain: DTGVSQNPRHKITKRGQNVTFRCDPISEHNRLYWYRQTLGQGPEFLTYFQNEAQLEKSRLLSDRFSAERPKGSFSTLEIQRTEQGDSAMYLCASSHTDRDPTGELFFGEGSRLTVL.

The gene calls are TRBV7-9 and TRBJ2-5, with 13 bases lining up with TRBD2. This CDR3 is 16 amino acids long. V lost 3 bases to trimming and J lost 7 bases; unmatched junction nucleotides: 8. Germline V lookup: CDR1 SEHNR, CDR2 FQNEAQ (reference sequence). CDR3 in DNA: TGTGCCAGCAGCTTGGGACTAGCGGGATCTGGTGGGACCCAGTACTTC. It is translated as CASSLGLAGSGGTQYF. The full variable domain, completed using reference TRBV7-9 and TRBJ2-5, is DTGVSQNPRHKITKRGQNVTFRCDPISEHNRLYWYRQTLGQGPEFLTYFQNEAQLEKSRLLSDRFSAERPKGSFSTLEIQRTEQGDSAMYLCASSLGLAGSGGTQYFGPGTRLLVL.

The chain employs TRBV27 and TRBJ2-2; 8 bases fit TRBD1. Germline V gene data show CDR1 as MNHEY and CDR2 as SMNVEV (reference sequence). CDR3 size: 16 residues. Trimming at V came to 2 bases and at J to 3 bases, leaving 5 bases not matched to a gene. CDR3 in DNA: TGTGCCAGCAGTTTAGGGCAGGGGGCTTACACCGGGGAGCTGTTTTTT. Translating it yields CASSLGQGAYTGELFF.

The J gene is TRBJ2-7, the V gene TRBV9, with 9 bases fitting TRBD1. The CDR3 contains 17 residues. The germline CDR1 and CDR2 sequences are SGDLS and YYNGEE. V lost 3 bases, J lost 1 base, and 11 bases stayed unmatched. CDR3 loop: CASSASSTGTGSYEQYF. The CDR3, as DNA: TGTGCCAGCAGCGCCTCTTCGACCGGGACAGGGTCCTACGAGCAGTACTTC.

This rearrangement joins TRBV29-1 to TRBJ1-1; perhaps TRBD1 as D (5 bases). The CDR3 sequence is 14 residues long. The V end was cut by 4 bases, the J end by 4 bases, with 16 bases between. Germline-derived CDR1 and CDR2 are SQVTM and ANQGSEA. The CDR3 coding sequence is TGCAGCGTTGTCGGGGGGGGAGTCGGCACTGAAGCTTTCTTT. Protein: CSVVGGGVGTEAFF.

This chain connects TRBV9 to TRBJ2-3; D gene ambiguous. CDR1 SGDLS and CDR2 YYNGEE come from the germline V gene. The ends were cut back, 3 bases at V and 0 bases at J, with 11 bases in the middle. CDR3 size: 15 residues. The CDR3 DNA is TGTGCCAGCAGCGCCGACGGTACTAGCACAGATACGCAGTATTTT. Translated: CASSADGTSTDTQYF.

This clone was picked up many times. The J gene is TRBJ2-7, the V gene TRBV21-1. TRBV21-1 has pseudogene status. CDR3 size: 13 residues. The CDR3 nucleotides read TGTGCCAGCAGCAAAGCTGGGTGCTACGAGCAGTACTTC. Translating it yields CASSKAGCYEQYF.

V is TRBV7-9 and J is TRBJ1-1; 7 bases are shared with TRBD1. The CDR3 contains 15 residues. The V gene's germline CDR1 is SEHNR and CDR2 FQNEAQ (reference sequence). The ends lost 0 bases at V and 1 base at J; junction bases unmatched: 2. The CDR3 here is CASSLARDRNTEAFF. Written as DNA, the CDR3 is TGTGCCAGCAGCTTAGCTCGGGACAGGAACACTGAAGCTTTCTTT.

This clone was observed a handful of times. The V gene is TRBV7-9, the J gene TRBJ2-5; possibly TRBD1 for D (5 bases). Per the germline V gene, CDR1 is SEHNR and CDR2 is FQNEAQ (reference sequence). V lost 1 base to trimming and J lost 2 bases, with 8 bases between them. This CDR3 has 14 residues. The CDR3 here is CASSLGQRQETQYF. CDR3 sequence (DNA): TGTGCCAGCAGCTTAGGACAGCGACAAGAGACCCAGTACTTC.

The V gene is TRBV12-5, the J gene TRBJ1-3; 7 positions match TRBD1. The germline V gene encodes CDR1 LGHNT and CDR2 FRNRAP. V lost 0 bases, J lost 0 bases, and 2 bases stayed unmatched. The CDR3 consists of 16 residues. The CDR3 spells CASGLVDRASGNTIYF. CDR3 bases: TGTGCTAGTGGTTTGGTCGACAGGGCCTCTGGAAACACCATATATTTT.

V and J are TRBV7-3 and TRBJ2-5; possible D gene TRBD1, 6 bases. The CDR3 runs to 14 residues. The germline V gene encodes CDR1 SGHTA and CDR2 FQGTGA. V lost 0 bases and J 5 bases, leaving 10 bases between the germline ends. CDR3 sequence reads: CASSLTGAGETQYF. The DNA of the CDR3 is TGTGCCAGCAGCTTAACGGGGGCCGGGGAGACCCAGTACTTC.

This clone has only a few counts. The chain has TRBV30 and TRBJ2-5, with a possible D match to TRBD2 (6 bases). In germline, CDR1 is GTSNPN, CDR2 SVGIG (reference sequence). The ends were cut back, 2 bases at V and 2 bases at J, with 12 bases in the middle. The CDR3 is 14 residues long. The CDR3 nucleotides read TGTGCCTGGAGTACGGGAGCCTTTCAAGAGACCCAGTACTTC. It specifies CAWSTGAFQETQYF.

This sequence joins TRBV29-1 and TRBJ2-3, with 12 bases fitting TRBD2. The CDR3 totals 16 residues. Germline V lookup: CDR1 SQVTM, CDR2 ANQGSEA. Trimming at V came to 1 base and at J to 6 bases, leaving 8 bases not matched to a gene. In nucleotides, the CDR3 is TGCAGCGTTGAAGGTGTCCCTAGCGGGAGGGTGGATACGCAGTATTTT. The encoded protein is CSVEGVPSGRVDTQYF.

The rearrangement links TRBV6-5 to TRBJ2-7, with TRBD1 matching 7 bases. J lost 5 bases, V lost 0 bases, and 4 bases had no gene match. There are 14 residues in the CDR3. Germline V lookup: CDR1 MNHEY, CDR2 SVGAGI. CDR3 loop: CASSYSGQEDEQYF. In nucleotides, the CDR3 is TGTGCCAGCAGTTACTCAGGACAGGAGGACGAGCAGTACTTC.

The V gene is TRBV7-9, the J gene TRBJ2-7, with D uncertain. The CDR3 has 13 amino acids. Looked up from germline, CDR1 is SEHNR and CDR2 is FQNEAQ (reference sequence). Trimming removed 1 base at V and 7 bases at J, with 11 bases between. The CDR3 nucleotides are TGTGCCAGCAGCTTAGGGAGTTCGAGGGAGCAGTACTTC. Translating gives CASSLGSSREQYF.

This chain joins TRBV14 and TRBJ2-1, with 13 bases fitting TRBD2. This CDR3 comprises 22 residues. With V trimmed by 4 bases and J by 3 bases, 21 bases remained unmatched. Per germline, CDR1 SGHDN and CDR2 FVKESK. This chain's CDR3 is CASSRTRTSGSFRGINYNEQFF. The CDR3 bases are TGTGCCAGCAGCCGAACCAGGACTAGCGGGAGTTTTAGAGGGATCAACTACAATGAGCAGTTCTTC.

The gene calls are TRBV6-4 and TRBJ2-7; 11 bases align to TRBD2. In germline, CDR1 is MRHNA, CDR2 SNTAGT. With V trimmed by 6 bases and J by 4 bases, 11 bases remained unmatched. The CDR3 is made up of 16 amino acids. The DNA for the CDR3 is TGTGCCAGCAGGGGGCTAGCGGGAGGCCGCGGGTACGAGCAGTACTTC. Encoded protein: CASRGLAGGRGYEQYF.

The chain recombines TRBV9 with TRBJ1-4, with 7 positions matching TRBD1. With V trimmed by 2 bases and J by 5 bases, 6 bases remained unmatched. CDR1 is SGDLS and CDR2 is YYNGEE in the germline V gene. This CDR3 comprises 15 residues. The CDR3 protein is CASSVETGRNEKLFF. As DNA, the CDR3 is TGTGCCAGCAGCGTCGAGACAGGGCGGAATGAAAAACTGTTTTTT. Full variable domain (missing parts from reference TRBV9 and TRBJ1-4): DSGVTQTPKHLITATGQRVTLRCSPRSGDLSVYWYQQSLDQGLQFLIQYYNGEERAKGNILERFSAQQFPDLHSELNLSSLELGDSALYFCASSVETGRNEKLFFGSGTQLSVL.

In this sample, this clone turned up many times. J is TRBJ2-1 and V is TRBV29-1; 10 bases match TRBD2. The CDR3 contains 14 residues. V was pared by 6 bases and J by 4 bases, with 6 bases of the junction left unmatched. Germline-derived CDR1 and CDR2 are SQVTM and ANQGSEA. The CDR3 sequence is CSVSGTSVYNEQFF. For the CDR3, the DNA is TGCAGCGTCTCCGGGACTAGCGTGTACAATGAGCAGTTCTTC.

This clone came up once. The V gene is TRBV30, the J gene TRBJ2-1; D unclear. The CDR3 spans 13 residues. Trimming left V 6 bases short and J 4 bases short, with 13 bases between. The germline gives CDR1 GTSNPN, CDR2 SVGIG (reference sequence). Here the CDR3 DNA reads TGTGCCTGCTCCTGGGCAGATTACAATGAGCAGTTCTTC. Encoded protein: CACSWADYNEQFF.

This chain connects TRBV25-1 to TRBJ2-5; 9 positions agree with TRBD1. There are 17 residues in the CDR3. Germline-derived CDR1 and CDR2 are MGHDK and SYGVNS. V was clipped by 1 base and J by 2 bases; unmatched bases: 8. CDR3 DNA sequence: TGTGCCAGCAGTGAATTGGCGGGGACAGGGACACAAGAGACCCAGTACTTC. It is translated as CASSELAGTGTQETQYF.

This clone has just a few counts. The V gene is TRBV28, the J gene TRBJ1-2; D perhaps matches TRBD1 (6 bases). Trimming took off 3 bases at V and 4 bases at J, with 18 bases between the two ends. CDR3 length: 16 amino acids. Germline V gene lookup returns CDR1 MDHEN and CDR2 SYDVKM. CDR3 sequence (DNA): TGTGCCAGCAGTTTTCCCACGGTAGACAGGATCTATGGCTACACCTTC. Translating it yields CASSFPTVDRIYGYTF.

The V call is TRBV9, the J call TRBJ2-7; D is ambiguous. Germline V gives CDR1 SGDLS, CDR2 YYNGEE. The CDR3 totals 14 residues. Trimming pared 0 bases from V and 7 bases from J, leaving 14 bases between. This chain's CDR3 is CASSVDHSAGEQYF. In DNA form, the CDR3 reads TGTGCCAGCAGCGTAGATCACTCCGCCGGAGAGCAGTACTTC.

The gene calls are TRBV29-1 and TRBJ2-7; D is perhaps TRBD1 (6 bases). The CDR3 consists of 12 residues. The V gene lost 4 bases and the J gene lost 3 bases, with 10 bases spanning the gap. Germline V gene lookup returns CDR1 SQVTM and CDR2 ANQGSEA. Written as DNA, the CDR3 is TGCAGCGTTGTACAGGGCTTCTACGAGCAGTACTTC. Protein: CSVVQGFYEQYF.

The genes are TRBV30 and TRBJ1-5; D is possibly TRBD1 (6 bases). The V gene lost 3 bases and the J gene lost 5 bases, with 14 bases spanning the gap. There are 14 residues in the CDR3. The V gene's germline CDR1 is GTSNPN and CDR2 SVGIG (reference sequence). In DNA form, the CDR3 reads TGTGCCTGGAGCTTCGACAGGTTGGATCAGCCCCAGCATTTT. Translation: CAWSFDRLDQPQHF.

The chain is built from TRBV18 and TRBJ2-1; 13 bases fit TRBD2. Germline CDR1 reads KGHSH; CDR2 reads LQKENI. V was pared by 3 bases and J by 3 bases, with 5 bases of the junction left unmatched. The CDR3 is 17 amino acids. CDR3 loop: CASSPGLAGVDYNEQFF. The CDR3 DNA reads TGTGCCAGCTCACCTGGACTAGCGGGAGTTGACTACAATGAGCAGTTCTTC.

The sample holds one count of this clone. The chain links TRBV18 to TRBJ2-3, with TRBD2 matching 9 bases. CDR1 and CDR2 (germline): KGHSH, LQKENI. V lost 7 bases, J lost 9 bases, and 5 bases stayed unmatched. This CDR3 spans 12 amino acids. The CDR3 coding sequence is TGTGCCAGCTTTATAGCGGGAGAGACGCAGTATTTT. This codes for CASFIAGETQYF.

The chain uses TRBV6-5 and TRBJ1-1; unclear D gene. Trimming took off 5 bases at V and 2 bases at J, with 12 bases between the two ends. CDR1 is MNHEY and CDR2 is SVGAGI in the germline V gene. The CDR3 contains 14 residues. CDR3 in DNA: TGTGCCAGCAGTACCCTTGGTGTCAACACTGAAGCTTTCTTT. It yields the protein CASSTLGVNTEAFF.

This chain joins TRBV27 and TRBJ2-1, with 10 bases fitting TRBD1. The trim removed 3 bases at V and 8 bases at J, leaving 4 bases unmatched. There are 14 residues in the CDR3. Germline V gene sequence: CDR1 MNHEY, CDR2 SMNVEV (reference sequence). CDR3 loop: CASSFGTGVYEQFF. CDR3 bases: TGTGCCAGCAGTTTTGGGACAGGGGTTTATGAGCAGTTCTTC.

The chain has TRBV7-9 and TRBJ2-5; 7 nucleotides agree with TRBD2. Germline values: CDR1 SEHNR, CDR2 FQNEAQ (reference sequence). The CDR3 is 16 amino acids. V lost 5 bases, J lost 2 bases, and 11 bases stayed unmatched. Written as DNA, the CDR3 is TGTGCCAGCAGCCCCCGCGGGACTAACATGCAAGAGACCCAGTACTTC. Translating it yields CASSPRGTNMQETQYF.